Each of the 15 T cell receptor beta chains below was sequenced from the same sample in a study of monozygotic twins with inflammatory bowel disease. Reprocessing the 5' RACE reads, TCRdb reports a single entry for every CDR3 protein and omits DNA. The sample table includes about 450,000 distinct CDR3 sequences. The sample was blood. The receptors were sampled from a human donor with ulcerative colitis or Crohn's disease, or a healthy co-twin of an affected twin (not recorded which).

The chain couples TRBV6-5 to TRBJ1-2. The CDR3 is made up of 15 amino acids. The V gene's germline CDR1 is MNHEY and CDR2 SVGAGI. CDR3 amino acids: CASSYSGLANYGYTF.

The chain employs TRBV6-2 or TRBV6-3 and TRBJ1-1. Germline lookup yields CDR1 MNHEY and CDR2 SVGEGT. The CDR3 extends over 11 amino acids. The CDR3 sequence: CASCLETEAFF.

The chain employs TRBV5-1 and TRBJ2-3; the D gene TCRdb calls, TRBD2, cannot be checked with no DNA. CDR3 size: 20 residues. Per the germline V gene, CDR1 is SGHRS and CDR2 is YFSETQ. CDR3 sequence reads: CASSLPSPGMDEGRTDTQYF.

CDR3 amino acids: CASSRVPTDYSGANVLTF. The chain carries TRBV27 and TRBJ2-6. CDR1 MNHEY and CDR2 SMNVEV come from the germline V gene (reference sequence). This CDR3 has 18 amino acids.

The chain is built from TRBV29-1 and TRBJ2-7. CDR1 is SQVTM and CDR2 is ANQGSEA in the germline V gene. CDR3 length: 12 amino acids. The CDR3 protein is CSVAGGLYEQYF.

The chain has TRBV19 and TRBJ1-5; TCRdb picks TRBD1, but there is no DNA to check that call. CDR3 length equals 16 residues. CDR1 LNHDA and CDR2 SQIVND come from the germline V gene (reference sequence). This CDR3 reads CASSPLGQDSNQPQHF. Combining the CDR3 with reference TRBV19 and TRBJ1-5 gives the whole variable domain DGGITQSPKYLFRKEGQNVTLSCEQNLNHDAMYWYRQDPGQGLRLIYYSQIVNDFQKGDIAEGYSVSREKKESFPLTVTSAQKNPTAFYLCASSPLGQDSNQPQHFGDGTRLSIL.

The chain recombines TRBV6-6 with TRBJ2-1; TCRdb's D call, TRBD1, is unchecked because there is no DNA. The germline CDR1 and CDR2 sequences are MNHNY and SVGAGI (reference sequence). The CDR3 totals 14 residues. CDR3: CASSYGTVANEQFF.

The genes are TRBV20-1 and TRBJ2-5; there is no DNA to check the TCRdb D call of TRBD2. CDR1 is DFQATT, CDR2 SNEGSKA, per germline (reference sequence). CDR3 size: 14 residues. CDR3 loop: CSANHPGLQETQYF.

V is TRBV30 and J is TRBJ2-2; the D call of TRBD1 rests on TCRdb alone, since no DNA is present to check it. The CDR3 runs 12 residues. CDR1 is GTSNPN, CDR2 SVGIG, per germline (reference sequence). CDR3 amino acids: CAWSEGAGELFF.

The chain has TRBV29-1 and TRBJ2-7; the TCRdb D gene call, TRBD1, has no DNA to confirm it. From germline, CDR1 is SQVTM and CDR2 ANQGSEA. The CDR3 length is 14 residues. The CDR3 here is CSAWGQGTSYEQNF.

The chain combines TRBV7-2 with TRBJ1-2; without DNA, the TCRdb call of TRBD1 cannot be checked. The CDR3 runs to 13 residues. Germline-derived CDR1 and CDR2 are SGHTA and FQGNSA. This CDR3 is CASSLIRQGIYTF.

V and J are TRBV7-2 and TRBJ2-3; as DNA is missing, the TRBD1 call by TCRdb cannot be tested. The CDR3 has 17 residues. Germline V gives CDR1 SGHTA, CDR2 FQGNSA. The CDR3 protein is CASSLAVGGISTDTQYF. Variable domain in full (rest from reference TRBV7-2 and TRBJ2-3): GAGVSQSPSNKVTEKGKDVELRCDPISGHTALYWYRQSLGQGLEFLIYFQGNSAPDKSGLPSDRFSAERTGGSVSTLTIQRTQQEDSAVYLCASSLAVGGISTDTQYFGPGTRLTVL.

The V call is TRBV2, the J call TRBJ1-4; TCRdb's D call of TRBD1 is untestable without DNA. Germline CDR1 SNHLY, CDR2 FYNNEI. This CDR3 spans 15 amino acids. This chain's CDR3 is CASRYRQSKNEKLFF.

This sequence joins TRBV24-1 and TRBJ2-3. Germline loops: CDR1 KGHDR, CDR2 SFDVKD. The CDR3 loop spans 16 amino acids. The CDR3 loop is CATSDLRTSGTDTQYF.

V usage is TRBV5-1 and J usage is TRBJ2-7. Germline CDR1 is SGHRS and CDR2 is YFSETQ. This CDR3 has 13 residues. The CDR3 here is CASSWTASYEQYF. Complete variable domain (other parts from reference TRBV5-1 and TRBJ2-7): KAGVTQTPRYLIKTRGQQVTLSCSPISGHRSVSWYQQTPGQGLQFLFEYFSETQRNKGNFPGRFSGRQFSNSRSEMNVSTLELGDSALYLCASSWTASYEQYFGPGTRLTVT.